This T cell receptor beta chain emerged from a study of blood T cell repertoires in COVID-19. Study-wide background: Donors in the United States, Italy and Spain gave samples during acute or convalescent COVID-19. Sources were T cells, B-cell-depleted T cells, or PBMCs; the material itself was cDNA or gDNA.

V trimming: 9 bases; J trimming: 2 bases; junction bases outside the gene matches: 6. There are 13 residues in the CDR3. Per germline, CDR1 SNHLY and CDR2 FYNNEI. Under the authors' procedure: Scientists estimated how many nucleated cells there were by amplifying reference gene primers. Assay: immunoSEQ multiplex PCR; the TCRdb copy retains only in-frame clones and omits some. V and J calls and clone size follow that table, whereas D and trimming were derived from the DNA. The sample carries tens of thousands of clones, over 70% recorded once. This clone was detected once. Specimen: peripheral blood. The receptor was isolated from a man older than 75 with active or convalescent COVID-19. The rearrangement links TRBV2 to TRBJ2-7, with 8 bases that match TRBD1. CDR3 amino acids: CASGQGITYEQYF. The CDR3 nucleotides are TGTGCCAGTGGACAGGGCATAACCTACGAGCAGTACTTC.